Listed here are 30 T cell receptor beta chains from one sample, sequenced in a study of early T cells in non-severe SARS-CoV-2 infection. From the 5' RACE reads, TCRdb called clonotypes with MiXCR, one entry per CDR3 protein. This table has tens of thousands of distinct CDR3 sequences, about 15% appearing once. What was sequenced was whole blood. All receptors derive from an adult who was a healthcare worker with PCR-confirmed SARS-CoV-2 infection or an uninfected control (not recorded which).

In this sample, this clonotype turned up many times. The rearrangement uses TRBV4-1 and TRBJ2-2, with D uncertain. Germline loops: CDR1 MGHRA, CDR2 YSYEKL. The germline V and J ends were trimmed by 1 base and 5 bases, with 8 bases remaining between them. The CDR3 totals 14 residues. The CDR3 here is CASSQAGSTGELFF. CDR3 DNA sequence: TGCGCCAGCAGCCAAGCCGGATCGACCGGGGAGCTGTTTTTT.

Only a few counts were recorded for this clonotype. The CDR3 sequence is CASSYSLASGGYTDTQYF. As DNA, the CDR3 is TGTGCCAGCAGTTACTCATTGGCTAGCGGGGGATACACAGATACGCAGTATTTT. The rearrangement uses TRBV6-6 and TRBJ2-3; 10 bases map to TRBD2. The V gene's germline CDR1 is MNHNY and CDR2 SVGAGI (reference sequence). This CDR3 has 18 amino acids. The V gene end was trimmed by 0 bases and the J gene end by 2 bases; junction bases not matched to a gene: 8.

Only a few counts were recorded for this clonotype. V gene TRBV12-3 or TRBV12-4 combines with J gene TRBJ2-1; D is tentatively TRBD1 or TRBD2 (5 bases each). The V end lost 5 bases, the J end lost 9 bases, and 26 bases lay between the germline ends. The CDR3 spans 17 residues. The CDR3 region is CASSPSPGRMRFGEQFF. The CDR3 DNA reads TGTGCCAGCAGTCCCTCCCCGGGACGGATGAGATTCGGTGAGCAGTTCTTC.

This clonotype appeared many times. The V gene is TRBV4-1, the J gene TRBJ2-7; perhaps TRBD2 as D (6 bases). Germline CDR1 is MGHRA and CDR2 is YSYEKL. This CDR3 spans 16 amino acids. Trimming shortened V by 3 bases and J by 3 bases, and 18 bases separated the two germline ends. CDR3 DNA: TGCGCCAGCAGCCAGGAACCTCCGGGACTGAACTACGAGCAGTACTTC. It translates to CASSQEPPGLNYEQYF.

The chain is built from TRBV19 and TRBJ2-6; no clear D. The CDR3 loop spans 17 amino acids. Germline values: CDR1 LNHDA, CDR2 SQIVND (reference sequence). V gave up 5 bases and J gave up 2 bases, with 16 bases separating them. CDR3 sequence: CASSFGARTTGANVLTF. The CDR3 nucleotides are TGTGCCAGTAGTTTTGGAGCCCGCACCACTGGGGCCAACGTCCTGACTTTC.

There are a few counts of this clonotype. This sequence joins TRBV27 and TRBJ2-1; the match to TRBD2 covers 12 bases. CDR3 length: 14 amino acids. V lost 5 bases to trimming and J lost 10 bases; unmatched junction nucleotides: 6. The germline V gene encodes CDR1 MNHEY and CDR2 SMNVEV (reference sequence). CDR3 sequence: CASSLRTSGTEQFF. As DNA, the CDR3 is TGTGCCAGCAGTCTCCGGACTAGCGGGACCGAGCAGTTCTTC.

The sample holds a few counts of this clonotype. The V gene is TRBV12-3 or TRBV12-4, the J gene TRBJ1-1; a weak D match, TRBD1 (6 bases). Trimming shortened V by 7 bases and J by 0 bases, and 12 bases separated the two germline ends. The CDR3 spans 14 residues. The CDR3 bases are TGTGCCAGCATCCTAGGACAGCTGAACACTGAAGCTTTCTTT. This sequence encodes CASILGQLNTEAFF.

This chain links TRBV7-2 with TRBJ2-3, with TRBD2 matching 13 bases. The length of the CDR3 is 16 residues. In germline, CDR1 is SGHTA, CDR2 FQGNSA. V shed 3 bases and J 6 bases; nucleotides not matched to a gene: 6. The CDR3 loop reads CASSFTSGRAGDTQYF. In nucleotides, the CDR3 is TGTGCCAGCAGCTTTACTAGCGGGAGGGCCGGGGATACGCAGTATTTT.

In DNA form, the CDR3 reads TGCGCCAGCAGCCAAGAACTTGAGCAGTTCTTC. Translating gives CASSQELEQFF. The chain carries TRBV4-1 and TRBJ2-1, with D unclear. The V and J ends lost 0 bases and 9 bases respectively, with 3 bases between them. Germline-derived CDR1 and CDR2 are MGHRA and YSYEKL. This CDR3 comprises 11 residues.

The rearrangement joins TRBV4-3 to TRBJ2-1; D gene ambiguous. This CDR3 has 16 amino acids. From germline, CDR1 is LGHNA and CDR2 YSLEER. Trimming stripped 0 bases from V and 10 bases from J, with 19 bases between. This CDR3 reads CASSQEVRARSQEQFF. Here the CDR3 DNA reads TGCGCCAGCAGCCAAGAAGTTAGGGCTCGAAGCCAAGAGCAGTTCTTC.

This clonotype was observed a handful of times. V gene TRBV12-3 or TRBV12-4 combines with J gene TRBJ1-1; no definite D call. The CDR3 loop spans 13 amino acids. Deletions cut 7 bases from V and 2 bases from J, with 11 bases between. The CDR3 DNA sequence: TGTGCCAGCACCCTCGCGGAAAACACTGAAGCTTTCTTT. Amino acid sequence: CASTLAENTEAFF.

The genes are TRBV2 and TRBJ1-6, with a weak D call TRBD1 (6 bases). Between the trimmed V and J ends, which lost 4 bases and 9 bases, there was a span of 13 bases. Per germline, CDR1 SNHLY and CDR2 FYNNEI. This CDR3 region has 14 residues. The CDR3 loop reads CASSGPRGGSPLHF. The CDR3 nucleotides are TGTGCCAGCAGTGGCCCCAGGGGTGGTTCACCCCTCCACTTT.

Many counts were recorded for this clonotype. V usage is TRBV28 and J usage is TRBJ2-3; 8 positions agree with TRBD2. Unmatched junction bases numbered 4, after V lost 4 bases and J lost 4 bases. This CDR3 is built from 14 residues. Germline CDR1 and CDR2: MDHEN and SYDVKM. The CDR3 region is CASSSSAGADTQYF. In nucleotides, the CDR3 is TGTGCCAGCAGTTCCTCAGCGGGAGCAGATACGCAGTATTTT.

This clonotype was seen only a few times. As DNA, the CDR3 is TGTGCCAGCAGCCCCAGAAGTACTGAAGCTTTCTTT. Translation gives CASSPRSTEAFF. The V call is TRBV11-2, the J call TRBJ1-1; no definite D call. Per germline, CDR1 SGHAT and CDR2 FQNNGV. Trimming took off 5 bases at V and 5 bases at J, with 9 bases between the two ends. The CDR3 totals 12 residues. The whole variable domain, filled in from reference TRBV11-2 and TRBJ1-1, reads EAGVAQSPRYKIIEKRQSVAFWCNPISGHATLYWYQQILGQGPKLLIQFQNNGVVDDSQLPKDRFSAERLKGVDSTLKIQPAKLEDSAVYLCASSPRSTEAFFGQGTRLTVV.

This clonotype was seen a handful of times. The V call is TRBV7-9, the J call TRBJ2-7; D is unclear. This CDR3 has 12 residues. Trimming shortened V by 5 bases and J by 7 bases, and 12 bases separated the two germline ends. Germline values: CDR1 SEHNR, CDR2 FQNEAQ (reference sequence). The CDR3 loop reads CASSAARVEQYF. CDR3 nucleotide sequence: TGTGCCAGCAGCGCAGCTAGGGTTGAGCAGTACTTC.

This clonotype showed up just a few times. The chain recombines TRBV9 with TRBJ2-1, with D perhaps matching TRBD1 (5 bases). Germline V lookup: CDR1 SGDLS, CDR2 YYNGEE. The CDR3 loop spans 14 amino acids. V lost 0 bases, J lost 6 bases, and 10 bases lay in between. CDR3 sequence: CASSVGTGANEQFF. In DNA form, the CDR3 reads TGTGCCAGCAGCGTAGGCACAGGAGCCAATGAGCAGTTCTTC.

The CDR3 here is CATRGQGNSPLHF. The DNA for the CDR3 is TGTGCCACCCGGGGACAGGGCAATTCACCCCTCCACTTT. The chain is built from TRBV28 and TRBJ1-6; 9 bases are shared with TRBD1. Germline CDR1 is MDHEN and CDR2 is SYDVKM. V trimming: 10 bases; J trimming: 7 bases; junction bases outside the gene matches: 5. The CDR3 totals 13 residues.

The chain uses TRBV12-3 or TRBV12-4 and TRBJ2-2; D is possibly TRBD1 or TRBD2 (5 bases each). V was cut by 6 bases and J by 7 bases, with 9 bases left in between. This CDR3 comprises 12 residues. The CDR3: CASSPGSGELFF. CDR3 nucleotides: TGTGCCAGCAGCCCAGGGAGCGGGGAGCTGTTTTTT.

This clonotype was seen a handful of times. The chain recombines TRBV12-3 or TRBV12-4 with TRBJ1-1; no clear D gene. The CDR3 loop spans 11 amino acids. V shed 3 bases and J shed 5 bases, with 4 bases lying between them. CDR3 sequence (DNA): TGTGCCAGCAGTTTTCGGACTGAAGCTTTCTTT. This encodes CASSFRTEAFF.

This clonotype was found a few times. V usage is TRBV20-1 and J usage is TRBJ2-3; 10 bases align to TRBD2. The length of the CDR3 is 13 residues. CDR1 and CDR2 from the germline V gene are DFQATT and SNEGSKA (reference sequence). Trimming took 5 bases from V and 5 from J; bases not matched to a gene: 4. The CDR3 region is CSAWTSGGDTQYF. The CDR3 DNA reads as TGCAGTGCTTGGACTAGCGGAGGAGATACGCAGTATTTT.

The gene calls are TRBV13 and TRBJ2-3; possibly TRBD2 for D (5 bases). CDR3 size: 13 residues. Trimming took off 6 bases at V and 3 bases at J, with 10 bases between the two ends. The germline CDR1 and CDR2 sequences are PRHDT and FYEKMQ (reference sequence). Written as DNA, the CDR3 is TGTGCCAGCAGAGGTCGAGGGACAGATACGCAGTATTTT. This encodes CASRGRGTDTQYF.

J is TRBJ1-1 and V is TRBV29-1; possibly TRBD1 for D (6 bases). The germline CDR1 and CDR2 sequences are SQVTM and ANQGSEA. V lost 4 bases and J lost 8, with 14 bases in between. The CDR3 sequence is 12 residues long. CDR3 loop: CSVGIGGTEAFF. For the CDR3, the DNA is TGCAGCGTTGGCATCGGAGGGACAGAAGCTTTCTTT.

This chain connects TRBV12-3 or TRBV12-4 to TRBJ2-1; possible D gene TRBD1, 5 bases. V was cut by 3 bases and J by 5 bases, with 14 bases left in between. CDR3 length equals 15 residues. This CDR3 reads CASSFGHQGNNEQFF. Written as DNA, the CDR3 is TGTGCCAGCAGTTTCGGGCACCAGGGAAACAATGAGCAGTTCTTC.

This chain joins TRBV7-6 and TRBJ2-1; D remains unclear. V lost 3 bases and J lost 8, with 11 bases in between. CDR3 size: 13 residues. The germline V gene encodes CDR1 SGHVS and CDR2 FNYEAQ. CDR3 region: CASSFEPGHEQFF. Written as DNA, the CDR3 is TGTGCCAGCAGCTTCGAGCCTGGCCATGAGCAGTTCTTC.

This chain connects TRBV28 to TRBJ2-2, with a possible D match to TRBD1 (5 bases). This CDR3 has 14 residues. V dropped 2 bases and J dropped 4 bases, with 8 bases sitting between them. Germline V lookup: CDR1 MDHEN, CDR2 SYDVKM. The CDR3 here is CASSLRQITGELFF. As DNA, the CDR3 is TGTGCCAGCAGTTTACGACAGATCACCGGGGAGCTGTTTTTT. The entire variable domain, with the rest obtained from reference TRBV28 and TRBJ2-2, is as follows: DVKVTQSSRYLVKRTGEKVFLECVQDMDHENMFWYRQDPGLGLRLIYFSYDVKMKEKGDIPEGYSVSREKKERFSLILESASTNQTSMYLCASSLRQITGELFFGEGSRLTVL.

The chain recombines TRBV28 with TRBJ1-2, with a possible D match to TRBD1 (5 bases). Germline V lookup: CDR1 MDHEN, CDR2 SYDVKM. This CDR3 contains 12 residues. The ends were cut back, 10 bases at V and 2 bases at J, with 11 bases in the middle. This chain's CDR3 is CAITGQNYGYTF. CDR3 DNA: TGTGCCATCACGGGGCAGAACTATGGCTACACCTTC.

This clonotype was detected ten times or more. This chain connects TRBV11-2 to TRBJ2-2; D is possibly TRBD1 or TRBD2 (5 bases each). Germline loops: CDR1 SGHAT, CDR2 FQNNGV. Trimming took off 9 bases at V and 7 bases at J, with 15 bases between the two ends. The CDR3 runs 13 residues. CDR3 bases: TGTGCCAGTCAATGGGGGAAAGTCGGGGAGCTGTTTTTT. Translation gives CASQWGKVGELFF.

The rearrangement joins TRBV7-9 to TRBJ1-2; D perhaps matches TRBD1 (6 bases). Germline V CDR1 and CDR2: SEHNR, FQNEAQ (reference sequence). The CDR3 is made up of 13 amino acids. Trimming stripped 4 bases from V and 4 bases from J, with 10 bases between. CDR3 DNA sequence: TGTGCCAGCAGCTCTGGACAGATCTATGGCTACACCTTC. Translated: CASSSGQIYGYTF.

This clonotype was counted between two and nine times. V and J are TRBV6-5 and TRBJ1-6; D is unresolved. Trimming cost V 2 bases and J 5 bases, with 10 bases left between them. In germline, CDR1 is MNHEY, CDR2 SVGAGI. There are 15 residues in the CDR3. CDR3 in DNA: TGTGCCAGCAGTTACGGGCGGAGTAATAATTCACCCCTCCACTTT. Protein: CASSYGRSNNSPLHF.

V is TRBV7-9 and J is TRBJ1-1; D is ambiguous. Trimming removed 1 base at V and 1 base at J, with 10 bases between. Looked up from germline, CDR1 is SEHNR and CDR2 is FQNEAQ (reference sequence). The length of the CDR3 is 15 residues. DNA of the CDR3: TGTGCCAGCAGCTTAGAGGCCTCCCCGAACACTGAAGCTTTCTTT. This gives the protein CASSLEASPNTEAFF.